Shown below are 17 T cell receptor beta chains from a single sample sequenced in a study of T cells expressing NK-cell markers. TCRdb re-called the 5' RACE reads and gives one entry per CDR3 protein, without DNA. In total, the table holds almost 450,000 distinct CDR3 sequences. The sample consisted of blood T cells: a sorted CD56 or NKG2C T cell subset, CD4+ or CD8+ T cells, or bulk PBMC T cells (not recorded which). The receptor source for this set is a woman aged 18-70 years in good health.

V gene TRBV12-3 or TRBV12-4 combines with J gene TRBJ2-2. The CDR3 has 14 residues. The CDR3 is CASSLLYVTGELFF.

The V call is TRBV5-4, the J call TRBJ2-1; the D call of TRBD2 rests on TCRdb alone, since no DNA is present to check it. Germline CDR1 is SGHNT and CDR2 is YYREEE (reference sequence). This CDR3 contains 15 residues. CDR3 protein: CASSPTSGGAYEQFF.

The gene calls are TRBV12-3 or TRBV12-4 and TRBJ1-3; TCRdb lists TRBD1, though no DNA is available to test this call. This CDR3 comprises 15 residues. CDR3 sequence reads: CASSFSGTGGNTIYF.

The J gene is TRBJ2-3, the V gene TRBV20-1; TCRdb returns TRBD2, unconfirmable since there is no DNA. The CDR3 has 15 amino acids. Germline V lookup: CDR1 DFQATT, CDR2 SNEGSKA (reference sequence). CDR3 region: CSALAGGVYADTQYF.

The genes are TRBV12-3 or TRBV12-4 and TRBJ2-7. This CDR3 region has 11 residues. The CDR3: CASSWRWQQYF.

This chain's CDR3 is CASSLALMSTDTQYF. J is TRBJ2-3 and V is TRBV7-9. The CDR3 consists of 15 residues. Germline assignment: CDR1 SEHNR and CDR2 FQNEAQ (reference sequence).

The V gene is TRBV20-1, the J gene TRBJ2-2; TCRdb selects TRBD1, and the lack of DNA leaves this call unchecked. The germline gives CDR1 DFQATT, CDR2 SNEGSKA (reference sequence). The CDR3 is made up of 21 amino acids. CDR3 sequence: CSARDVRVGDREAVDTGELFF.

The chain combines TRBV29-1 with TRBJ2-1; with no DNA, the TCRdb D assignment of TRBD1 cannot be verified. The CDR3 contains 14 residues. The germline V gene has CDR1 SQVTM and CDR2 ANQGSEA. The CDR3 loop is CSADSGQGGDEQFF.

The rearrangement joins TRBV9 to TRBJ2-3. The CDR3 runs 15 residues. Germline-derived CDR1 and CDR2 are SGDLS and YYNGEE. CDR3 region: CASSVAGLSTDTQYF.

V gene TRBV20-1 combines with J gene TRBJ1-5. CDR1 is DFQATT, CDR2 SNEGSKA, per germline (reference sequence). This CDR3 is built from 14 residues. CDR3 sequence reads: CSATVGPVNQPQHF.

The chain joins TRBV12-3 or TRBV12-4 to TRBJ2-3. This CDR3 region has 13 residues. Here the CDR3 reads CASSPYGEDTQYF.

The chain carries TRBV7-9 and TRBJ2-5; the D gene TCRdb calls, TRBD1, cannot be checked with no DNA. CDR1 is SEHNR, CDR2 FQNEAQ, per germline (reference sequence). CDR3 length: 16 residues. This CDR3 is CASSLGGQGLQETQYF.

This rearrangement joins TRBV9 to TRBJ2-1; TCRdb returns TRBD2, unconfirmable since there is no DNA. CDR1 and CDR2 (germline): SGDLS, YYNGEE. This CDR3 contains 15 residues. CDR3 residues: CASSVEGAVYNEQFF.

The chain recombines TRBV4-3 with TRBJ2-7; TCRdb's D gene call, TRBD2, goes unchecked for lack of DNA. CDR3 length equals 16 residues. Germline lookup yields CDR1 LGHNA and CDR2 YSLEER. Here the CDR3 reads CASSQDWGGGSDEQYF.

The chain links TRBV7-2 to TRBJ1-5; TCRdb lists TRBD1, though no DNA is available to test this call. This CDR3 has 15 amino acids. Per germline, CDR1 SGHTA and CDR2 FQGNSA. CDR3 sequence reads: CASSQTSGAGQPQHF.

The chain joins TRBV20-1 to TRBJ2-5; TCRdb selects TRBD2, and the lack of DNA leaves this call unchecked. Germline assignment: CDR1 DFQATT and CDR2 SNEGSKA (reference sequence). This CDR3 has 13 amino acids. Here the CDR3 reads CSAEAGGQETQYF.

The chain combines TRBV11-2 with TRBJ2-1. The CDR3 consists of 17 residues. Germline lookup yields CDR1 SGHAT and CDR2 FQNNGV. This CDR3 reads CASSLGFVVTTYNEQFF.